This TCR delta chain comes out of a study of γδ T cells in repeated Plasmodium falciparum infection. This clone was observed a handful of times. This may arise from a read error, as a much more abundant clone is one base away. The identical CDR3 is also encoded by other nucleotide sequences in the sample. Gammadelta T cells were flow-sorted from PBMC into Vgamma9/Vdelta2+ and Vdelta2-negative populations for bulk analysis. TRG and TRD sequences were obtained from every sorted gammadelta sample. TCRdb reanalyzed the multiplex PCR reads using CATT. The sample consists of tens of thousands of delta-chain clones, approximately 1.5% of them appearing once. The germline V gene encodes CDR1 TVYSNPD and CDR2 GDNSRS (reference sequence). This CDR3 comprises 14 residues.

Material: gamma-delta T cells from blood. The source of this sequence is a pool of human donors (malaria-infected and uninfected, not separated). The rearrangement links TRDV3 to TRDJ1, with TRDD3 identical over 10 bases. The CDR3 reads CAFLGGYATDKLIF. The CDR3 DNA sequence: TGCGCCTTTTTGGGGGGATACGCCACCGATAAACTCATCTTT.